This TCR beta chain was identified in a study of blood T cell repertoires in COVID-19. About the study: Acute-phase and convalescent COVID-19 samples originated in the United States, Italy and Spain.

The CDR3 is made up of 16 amino acids. V lost 6 bases and J lost 4; bases outside the gene matches: 12. Germline V gives CDR1 KGHSH, CDR2 LQKENI. Clones were read by immunoSEQ multiplex PCR, and TCRdb kept only the in-frame ones, dropping some. The table has more than 350,000 clones, 89% seen once. Sequenced input: peripheral blood. The chain employs TRBV18 and TRBJ1-3; 7 bases are a match to TRBD1. The origin of this receptor is a woman aged 25 to 39 with COVID-19, enrolled during active disease. CDR3 in amino acids: CASSLPGQSNGNTIYF. CDR3 bases: TGTGCCAGCTCGCTACCGGGACAGAGCAACGGAAACACCATATATTTT.